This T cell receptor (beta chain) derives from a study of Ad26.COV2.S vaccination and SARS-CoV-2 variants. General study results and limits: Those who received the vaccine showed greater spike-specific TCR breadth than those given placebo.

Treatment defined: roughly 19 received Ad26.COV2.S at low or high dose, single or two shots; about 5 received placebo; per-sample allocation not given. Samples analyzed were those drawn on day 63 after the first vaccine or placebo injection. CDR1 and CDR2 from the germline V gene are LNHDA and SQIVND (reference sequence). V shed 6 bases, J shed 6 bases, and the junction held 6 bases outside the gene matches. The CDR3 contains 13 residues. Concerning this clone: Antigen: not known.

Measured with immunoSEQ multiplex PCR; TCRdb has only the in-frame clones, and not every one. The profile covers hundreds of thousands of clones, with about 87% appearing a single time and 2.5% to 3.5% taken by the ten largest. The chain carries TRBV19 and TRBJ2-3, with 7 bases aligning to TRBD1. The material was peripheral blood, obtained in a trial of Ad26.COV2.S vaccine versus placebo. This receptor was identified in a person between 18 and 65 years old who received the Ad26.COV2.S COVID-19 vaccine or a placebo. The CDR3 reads CASSEGAGDTQYF. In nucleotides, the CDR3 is TGTGCCAGTAGCGAGGGGGCTGGGGATACGCAGTATTTT.